Below are 11 T cell receptor beta chains sequenced from a single sample in a study of blood T cell repertoires in COVID-19. Profiled with immunoSEQ multiplex PCR; TCRdb holds only in-frame clones, not every one. Of around 230,000 clones in the sample, roughly 80% were seen once. Sequencing was done on a sample of peripheral blood. These receptors were taken from a woman between 35 and 50 years old with active or convalescent COVID-19.

The V and J genes are TRBV7-3 and TRBJ1-2; 9 bases are a match to TRBD1. The CDR3 loop spans 14 amino acids. Germline V lookup: CDR1 SGHTA, CDR2 FQGTGA. The trim removed 6 bases at V and 7 bases at J, leaving 9 bases unmatched. This CDR3 is CASSPGTGMAGYTF. CDR3 nucleotides: TGTGCCAGCAGTCCCGGGACAGGGATGGCTGGCTACACCTTC.

The rearrangement joins TRBV29-1 to TRBJ1-1; no clear D. Trimming stripped 4 bases from V and 3 bases from J, with 12 bases between. Germline lookup yields CDR1 SQVTM and CDR2 ANQGSEA. This CDR3 region has 13 residues. CDR3 DNA sequence: TGCAGCGTTGTCCGGGTACCGGACACTGAAGCTTTCTTT. Translating it yields CSVVRVPDTEAFF. Complete variable domain (other parts from reference TRBV29-1 and TRBJ1-1): SAVISQKPSRDICQRGTSLTIQCQVDSQVTMMFWYRQQPGQSLTLIATANQGSEATYESGFVIDKFPISRPNLTFSTLTVSNMSPEDSSIYLCSVVRVPDTEAFFGQGTRLTVV.

The J gene is TRBJ2-7, the V gene TRBV28, with D possibly TRBD1 on 5 matching bases. This CDR3 has 17 residues. Germline-derived CDR1 and CDR2 are MDHEN and SYDVKM. With 2 bases removed from V and 0 bases from J, the gap between germline ends came to 17 bases. The CDR3 loop is CASSLRIWDGASYEQYF. For the CDR3, the DNA is TGTGCCAGCAGTTTAAGGATTTGGGATGGGGCCTCCTACGAGCAGTACTTC.

The chain links TRBV3-1 (or the pseudogene TRBV3-2) to TRBJ2-2, with 10 bases that match TRBD2. The trim removed 9 bases at V and 7 bases at J, leaving 8 bases unmatched. Germline V lookup: CDR1 LGHDT, CDR2 YNNKEL (reference sequence). The CDR3 is made up of 14 amino acids. The CDR3 reads CASLAGAVGGELFF. The CDR3 DNA sequence: TGTGCCAGTCTAGCGGGAGCGGTGGGCGGGGAGCTGTTTTTT.

V and J are TRBV6-6 and TRBJ2-7, with D perhaps matching TRBD2 (6 bases). Trimming took off 5 bases at V and 0 bases at J, with 14 bases between the two ends. Per germline, CDR1 MNHNY and CDR2 SVGAGI (reference sequence). This CDR3 has 15 residues. The chain's CDR3 is CASSTPGESSYEQYF. The CDR3 DNA is TGTGCCAGCAGTACGCCGGGAGAAAGCTCCTACGAGCAGTACTTC.

The rearrangement joins TRBV24-1 to TRBJ2-7; 11 bases match TRBD2. Trimming cost V 4 bases and J 1 base; bases outside gene matches: 8. The CDR3 has 17 amino acids. Germline CDR1 and CDR2: KGHDR and SFDVKD. The CDR3 sequence: CATSDTTSGMGSYEQYF. The CDR3 DNA follows: TGTGCCACCAGTGACACGACTAGCGGGATGGGGTCCTACGAGCAGTACTTC.

Here the CDR3 reads CASGIADLAEQYF. In DNA form, the CDR3 reads TGCGCCAGTGGGATAGCGGACCTCGCGGAGCAGTACTTC. This chain joins TRBV5-1 and TRBJ2-7; D might be TRBD2 (6 bases). Per germline, CDR1 SGHRS and CDR2 YFSETQ. The CDR3 covers 13 residues. Trimming removed 8 bases from V and 7 bases from J, with 19 bases in between.

The chain uses TRBV30 and TRBJ2-2; TRBD1 matches at 9 bases. With V trimmed by 2 bases and J by 5 bases, 9 bases remained unmatched. This CDR3 contains 16 residues. Germline-derived CDR1 and CDR2 are GTSNPN and SVGIG (reference sequence). This chain's CDR3 is CAWSQRGTGRTGELFF. The CDR3 region has the DNA TGTGCCTGGAGTCAAAGGGGGACAGGGCGTACCGGGGAGCTGTTTTTT.

The CDR3 region is CASSFRLQTGINSNQPQHF. CDR3 DNA: TGCGCCAGCAGCTTTCGCCTTCAGACAGGGATTAATAGCAATCAGCCCCAGCATTTT. The V call is TRBV4-1, the J call TRBJ1-5, with 7 bases aligning to TRBD1. The V segment lost 5 bases and the J segment 0 bases; nucleotides outside the gene matches: 16. CDR3 length equals 19 residues. Germline V gene lookup returns CDR1 MGHRA and CDR2 YSYEKL.

The gene calls are TRBV7-8 and TRBJ2-5; D ambiguous. CDR1 SGHVS and CDR2 FQNEAQ come from the germline V gene. Trimming left V 5 bases short and J 7 bases short, with 8 bases between. This CDR3 is 11 amino acids long. CDR3 bases: TGTGCCAGCAGCCCGTCTATGACCCAGTACTTC. Translating gives CASSPSMTQYF.

This clone was seen just once. The rearrangement uses TRBV5-1 and TRBJ1-5; a possible D gene is TRBD1 (6 bases). The CDR3 has 15 amino acids. Trimming removed 2 bases from V and 6 bases from J, with 15 bases in between. Germline loops: CDR1 SGHRS, CDR2 YFSETQ. CDR3 loop: CASSFSLGAGQPQHF. Here the CDR3 DNA reads TGCGCCAGCAGCTTTAGTCTGGGGGCAGGTCAGCCCCAGCATTTT.